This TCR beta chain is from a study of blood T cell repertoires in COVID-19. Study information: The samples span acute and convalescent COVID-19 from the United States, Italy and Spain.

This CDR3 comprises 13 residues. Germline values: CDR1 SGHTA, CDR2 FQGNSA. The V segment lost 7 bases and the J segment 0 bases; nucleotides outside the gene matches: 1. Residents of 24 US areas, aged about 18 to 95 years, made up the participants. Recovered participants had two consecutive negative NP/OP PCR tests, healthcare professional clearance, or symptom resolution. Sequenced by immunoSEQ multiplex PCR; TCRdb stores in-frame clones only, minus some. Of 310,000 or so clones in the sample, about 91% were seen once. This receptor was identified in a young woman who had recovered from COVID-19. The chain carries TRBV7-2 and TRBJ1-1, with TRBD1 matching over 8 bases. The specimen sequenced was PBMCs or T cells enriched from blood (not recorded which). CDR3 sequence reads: CASTTGVNTEAFF. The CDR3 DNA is TGTGCCAGCACGACAGGGGTGAACACTGAAGCTTTCTTT.